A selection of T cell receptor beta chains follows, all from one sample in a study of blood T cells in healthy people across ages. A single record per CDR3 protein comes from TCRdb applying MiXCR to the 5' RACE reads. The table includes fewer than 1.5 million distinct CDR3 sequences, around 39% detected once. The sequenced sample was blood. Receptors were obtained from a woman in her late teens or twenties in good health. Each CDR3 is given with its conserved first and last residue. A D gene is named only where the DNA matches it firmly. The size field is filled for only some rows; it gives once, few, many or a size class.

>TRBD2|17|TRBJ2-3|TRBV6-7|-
TGTGCCAGCAGTTACCCGAAGCGGGGAGGAGGTACAGATACGCAGTATTTT
CASSYPKRGGGTDTQYF
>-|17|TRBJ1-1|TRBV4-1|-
TGCGCCAGCAGTCACCCGGTTAGGGGCCGCACGAACACTGAAGCTTTCTTT
CASSHPVRGRTNTEAFF
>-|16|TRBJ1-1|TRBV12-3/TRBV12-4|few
TGTGCCAGCAGAGCAGAGGGGCTCATATCGAACACTGAAGCTTTCTTT
CASRAEGLISNTEAFF
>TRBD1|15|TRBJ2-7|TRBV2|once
TGTGCCAGCAGTGAGCAAGGGACAGTCCCCTACGAGCAGTACTTC
CASSEQGTVPYEQYF
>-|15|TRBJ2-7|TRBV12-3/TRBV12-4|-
TGTGCCAGCAGTTTTAAAAACGGTCTCAACTACGAGCAGTACTTC
CASSFKNGLNYEQYF
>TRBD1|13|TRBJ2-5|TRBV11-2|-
TGTGCCAGCAGCCCTAAAGACACAGGGGCCCAGTACTTC
CASSPKDTGAQYF
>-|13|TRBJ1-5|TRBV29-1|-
TGCAGCGTTGAGTATGGCGGGGATCAGCCCCAGCATTTT
CSVEYGGDQPQHF
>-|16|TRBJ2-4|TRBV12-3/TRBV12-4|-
TGTGCCAGCAGTCCTAGGGTCGGGCTAGCCAAAAACATTCAGTACTTC
CASSPRVGLAKNIQYF
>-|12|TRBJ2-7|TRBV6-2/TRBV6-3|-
TGTGCCAGCAGTCCCGGTCCTTTTGAGCAGTACTTC
CASSPGPFEQYF
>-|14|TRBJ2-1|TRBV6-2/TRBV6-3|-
TGTGCCAGCAGTTACTCGATACTGCGCAATGAGCAGTTCTTC
CASSYSILRNEQFF
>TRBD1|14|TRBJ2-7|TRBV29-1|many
TGCAGCGTTGCTGCAGGGACAGGGGGCTACGAGCAGTACTTC
CSVAAGTGGYEQYF
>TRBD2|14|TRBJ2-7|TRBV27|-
TGTGCCAGCAGACGGACTAGCGGGGGGGAGGAGCAGTACTTC
CASRRTSGGEEQYF
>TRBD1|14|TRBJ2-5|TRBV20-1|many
TGCAGTGCTAGAGGAGACAGGGTCCAAGAGACCCAGTACTTC
CSARGDRVQETQYF
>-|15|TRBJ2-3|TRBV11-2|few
TGTGCCAGCAGCTTAGAGAACTTCCTCGGAGATACGCAGTATTTT
CASSLENFLGDTQYF
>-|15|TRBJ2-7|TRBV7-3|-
TGTGCCAGCAGCCCCAGACAGGACCTCTCCTACGAGCAGTACTTC
CASSPRQDLSYEQYF
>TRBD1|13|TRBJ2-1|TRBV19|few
TGTGCCACCGAGGGACAGGGGAGGAATGAGCAGTTCTTC
CATEGQGRNEQFF
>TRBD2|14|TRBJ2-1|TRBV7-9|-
TGTGCCAGCAGCTTAGAACTAGCGGGCAATGAGCAGTTCTTC
CASSLELAGNEQFF
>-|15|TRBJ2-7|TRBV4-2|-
TGTGCCAGCAGCCAACAGGGCAGCCTATCCTACGAGCAGTACTTC
CASSQQGSLSYEQYF
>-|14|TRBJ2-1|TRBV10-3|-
TGTGCCATCAGTGAGGGAGTGTCCTACAATGAGCAGTTCTTC
CAISEGVSYNEQFF
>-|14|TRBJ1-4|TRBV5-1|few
TGCGCCAGCAGCAACTCCGGGGGTAGTGAAAAACTGTTTTTT
CASSNSGGSEKLFF
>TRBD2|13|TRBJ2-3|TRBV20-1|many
TGCAGTGCTAGTAGCGGGAACACAGATACGCAGTATTTT
CSASSGNTDTQYF
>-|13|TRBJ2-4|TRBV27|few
TGTGCCAGCAGTACAGGTCTCGGAAACATTCAGTACTTC
CASSTGLGNIQYF
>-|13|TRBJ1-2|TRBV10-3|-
TGTGCCCACTCCCTATCCCCCCAGAATGGCTACACCTTC
CAHSLSPQNGYTF
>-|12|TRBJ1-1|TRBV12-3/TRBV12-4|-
TGTGCCAGCAGGATACAGGGAACTGAAGCTTTCTTT
CASRIQGTEAFF
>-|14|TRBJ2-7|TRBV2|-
TGTACCAGCAGTGAAATATGGAGGGGCTACGAGCAGTACTTC
CTSSEIWRGYEQYF
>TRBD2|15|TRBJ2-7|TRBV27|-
TGTGCCAGCAGTTTTCGGCTAGCGGGAACCTACGAGCAGTACTTC
CASSFRLAGTYEQYF
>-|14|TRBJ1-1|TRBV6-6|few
TGTGCCAGCAGTTACCTGGTCGGTAGTTCTGAAGCTTTCTTT
CASSYLVGSSEAFF
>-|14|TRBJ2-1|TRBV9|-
TGTGCCAGCAGCGTAGCTCTAAGTATCGGTGAGCAGTTCTTC
CASSVALSIGEQFF
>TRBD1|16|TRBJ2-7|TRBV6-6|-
TGTGCCAGCAGTTACTCCCGGACAGGGGCCTTCTACGAGCAGTACTTC
CASSYSRTGAFYEQYF
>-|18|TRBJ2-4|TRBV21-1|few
TGTGCCAGCATCGGGGATTCTTGGGACCCACGAGGAGGAAACATTCAGTACTTC
CASIGDSWDPRGGNIQYF
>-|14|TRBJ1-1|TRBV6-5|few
TGTGCCAGCAGTTCCCGGGCCATGAACACTGAAGCTTTCTTT
CASSSRAMNTEAFF
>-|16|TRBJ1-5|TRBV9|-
TGTGCCAGCAGCACCAGCCATCCTCGCGGCAATCAGCCCCAGCATTTT
CASSTSHPRGNQPQHF
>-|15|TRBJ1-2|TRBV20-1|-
TGCAGTGCTCTGGAGTGGGGTCTATCCCCCTATGGCTACACCTTC
CSALEWGLSPYGYTF
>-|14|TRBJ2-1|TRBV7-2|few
TGTGCCAGCAGCTTAATGGCCCCAACTAGAGAGCAGTTCTTC
CASSLMAPTREQFF
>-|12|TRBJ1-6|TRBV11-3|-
TGTGCCAGCAGCAACGAAAATTCACCCCTCCACTTT
CASSNENSPLHF